Reported below is one T cell receptor (beta chain). This sample stems from a study of blood T cell repertoires in COVID-19. Germline V gene data show CDR1 as SGDLS and CDR2 as YYNGEE. CDR3 length equals 15 residues. The trim removed 4 bases at V and 0 bases at J, leaving 7 bases unmatched. Generated by immunoSEQ multiplex PCR, the TCRdb table keeps only in-frame clones and is missing some. The data show 290,000 or so clones, around 86% seen once. The sequencing input was peripheral blood. The sequence derives from a man in his 70s with acute or convalescent COVID-19. The V and J genes are TRBV9 and TRBJ2-7, with TRBD1 identical over 7 bases. In nucleotides, the CDR3 is TGTGCCAGCAGCCCCCTAGGGGACAGCTCCTACGAGCAGTACTTC. The encoded protein is CASSPLGDSSYEQYF.